This T cell receptor beta chain was identified during a study of OX40 agonist ivuxolimab in advanced cancers. Study-level information: Each dose-escalation patient presented with hepatocellular carcinoma, melanoma, renal cell or head and neck cancer. Of the patients, three showed partial responses, one with hepatocellular carcinoma and two with cutaneous melanoma.

Sequencing was performed with immunoSEQ multiplex PCR; in TCRdb, only in-frame clones are kept and a portion is missing. The table lists roughly 48,000 clones, 75% to 85% of them singletons. The V and J ends lost 6 bases and 7 bases respectively, with 7 bases between them. CDR1 is SGHDN, CDR2 FVKESK, per germline. This CDR3 spans 12 amino acids. The receptor's source is an adult with an advanced solid tumor such as melanoma, head and neck, liver or kidney cancer. The chain is built from TRBV14 and TRBJ1-6; D gene ambiguous. The material was CD4+ or CD8+ T cells sorted from blood, obtained in a trial of the OX40 agonist ivuxolimab. The CDR3 protein is CASSFVNSPLHF. The CDR3 DNA sequence: TGTGCCAGCAGTTTTGTGAATTCACCCCTCCACTTT.